This is a list of T cell receptor beta chains from one sample in a study of radiation and T cells in renal cell carcinoma. The table came from immunoSEQ multiplex PCR; TCRdb's copy has only in-frame clones and leaves some out. The sample includes roughly 92,000 clones, 84% of them seen just once. This material consisted of blood, taken from a patient whose treatment included radiotherapy and nephrectomy. Receptors were obtained from a man in his 60s with renal cell carcinoma. The CDR3 runs from the conserved cysteine through the conserved F or W. A D gene is named only where the DNA matches it firmly. Size tells how often a clone was seen (once, few, many) or the class of an expanded clone, and some rows leave it out.

clone_size j_call d_call cdr3_length v_call cdr3_nt cdr3_aa
- TRBJ1-3 TRBD1 15 TRBV30 TGTGCCTGGAGTGGGGACAGCCTCTCTGGAAACACCATATATTTT CAWSGDSLSGNTIYF
- TRBJ2-3 - 16 TRBV7-5 TGTGTCAGAAGCGGAACGGGACTAGCGGGAGGAGATACGCAGTATTTT CVRSGTGLAGGDTQYF
once TRBJ2-7 - 12 TRBV27 TGTGCCAGCTCTCGGGTAGGGTACGAGCAGTACTTC CASSRVGYEQYF
- TRBJ2-7 - 12 TRBV28 TGTGCCAGCAGTTCTCGGACTGTACCGCAGTACTTC CASSSRTVPQYF
- TRBJ2-2 - 13 TRBV6-1 TGTGCCAGCATTACGACCTACACCGGGGAGCTGTTTTTT CASITTYTGELFF
once TRBJ1-1 - 13 TRBV7-9 TGTGCCAGCAGACCGGACGGGGTCGCTGAAGCTTTCTTT CASRPDGVAEAFF
- TRBJ1-6 TRBD1 12 TRBV7-2 TGTGCCAGCAGCTTCGGACAGGGGCAATACCACTTT CASSFGQGQYHF
once TRBJ2-4 TRBD1 15 TRBV30 TGTGCCTGGACGGCCAGGGGGCGAGCCAAAAACATTCAGTACTTC CAWTARGRAKNIQYF
- TRBJ2-7 TRBD1 14 TRBV4-3 TGCGCCAGCAGCCATAGACAGGGGTTGGGCGAGCAGTACTTC CASSHRQGLGEQYF
once TRBJ2-6 TRBD1 19 TRBV18 TGTGCCAGCTCACCAGAGCCCCGCCAGGGGGTTGCTGGGGCCAACGTCCTGACTTTC CASSPEPRQGVAGANVLTF
- TRBJ2-2 TRBD1 15 TRBV7-9 TGTGCCAGCAGCCGGACAGGGACGAACACCGGGGAGCTGTTTTTT CASSRTGTNTGELFF
- TRBJ1-1 - 12 TRBV27 TGTGCCAGCAGGAGAGGGGCCGCTGAAGCTTTCTTT CASRRGAAEAFF
few TRBJ1-1 TRBD1 15 TRBV5-1 TGCGCCAGCAGCTCCCGGGACAGGGGAAACACTGAAGCTTTCTTT CASSSRDRGNTEAFF
- TRBJ2-5 - 12 TRBV7-9 TGTGCCAGCAGCTTAGCTCAAGAGACCCAGTACTTC CASSLAQETQYF
- TRBJ2-7 - 12 TRBV5-8 TGTGCCAGCAAGGAGTCTCCCTACGAGCAGTACTTC CASKESPYEQYF
once TRBJ1-1 TRBD1 16 TRBV6-6 TGTGCCAGCAGTTACTCCGCTCGGACAGGGAACACTGAAGCTTTCTTT CASSYSARTGNTEAFF
- TRBJ2-3 - 18 TRBV5-4 TGTGCCAGCAGCGTTGGCGGGGGCAGGGGGCTTAGCACAGATACGCAGTATTTT CASSVGGGRGLSTDTQYF
- TRBJ2-1 - 15 TRBV6-5 TGTGCCAGCACTCCGGATAGCGGAAAGTACAATGAGCAGTTCTTC CASTPDSGKYNEQFF
- TRBJ2-7 - 13 TRBV19 TGTGCCAGTAGTACCCGAGTAGGAACGAAGCAGTACTTC CASSTRVGTKQYF
- TRBJ2-3 TRBD2 16 TRBV5-1 TGCGCCAGCAGCTTCAGTACTAGCGGGGGTACAGATACGCAGTATTTT CASSFSTSGGTDTQYF
- TRBJ1-2 TRBD1 17 TRBV27 TGTGCCAGCTTTGGACAGGGTCCTACTATGGCGAACTATGGCTACACCTTC CASFGQGPTMANYGYTF
- TRBJ2-5 TRBD1 13 TRBV6-1 TGTGCCAGCAACCGGGACAGGGCAGAGACCCAGTACTTC CASNRDRAETQYF
- TRBJ2-4 - 14 TRBV4-3 TGCGCCAGCAGCCAAGTATCCGACAGCCTGATTCAGTACTTC CASSQVSDSLIQYF
- TRBJ2-1 TRBD2 15 TRBV4-2 TGTGCCAGCAGCCAAGAGAATAGGGGAGGGAATGAGCAGTTCTTC CASSQENRGGNEQFF
- TRBJ2-2 - 13 TRBV29-1 TGCAGCGTTAACGAGGGGGGCACCGGGGAGCTGTTTTTT CSVNEGGTGELFF
- TRBJ2-1 - 10 TRBV7-3 TGTGCCAGCAGCTCTAATGAGCAGTTCTTC CASSSNEQFF
- TRBJ2-7 TRBD2 13 TRBV27 TGTGCCAGCCGACGGGCGGGAGCCGAGGGGTGGGACTTC CASRRAGAEGWDF
- TRBJ2-1 TRBD2 16 TRBV14 TGTGCCAGCAGCCAAGGACTAGCGGGAAGCTACAATGAGCAGTTCTTC CASSQGLAGSYNEQFF
- TRBJ2-7 - 15 TRBV28 TGTGCCAGCAGTTTCCTCCCAGGGGTGGAAGACGAGCAGTACTTC CASSFLPGVEDEQYF